This TCR beta chain derives from a study of glioma-infiltrating T cells after dendritic cell vaccination. Study-level findings and limits: Higher pretreatment TIL content predicted longer progression-free time and survival. The cohort had few patients with full blood and tumor sets.

Amplification used 60 V beta primers and 13 J beta primers. Using immunoSEQ multiplex PCR, the repertoire was profiled, and TCRdb retains in-frame clones only, with some absent. The table lists about 95,000 clones, roughly 84% of them singletons. This clone came up once. Its specificity is not known. The specimen was blood, collected before dendritic cell vaccination. The sequence was collected from a human donor with glioblastoma.

CDR3 residues: CASSLARDAEKLFF. CDR3 nucleotide sequence: TGTGCCAGCAGCTTAGCCAGGGATGCTGAAAAACTGTTTTTT. The chain links TRBV7-9 to TRBJ1-4; D is possibly TRBD1 (5 bases). CDR1 SEHNR and CDR2 FQNEAQ come from the germline V gene (reference sequence). The V end lost 0 bases, the J end lost 7 bases, and 9 bases lay between the germline ends. The CDR3 is 14 amino acids.